Each of the 23 T cell receptor beta chains below was sequenced from the same sample in a study of cytotoxic CD8 clonotypes in ibrutinib-treated CLL. Clones were sequenced by immunoSEQ multiplex PCR, and TCRdb holds only the in-frame ones, with some missing. Of about 140,000 clones listed, around 93% are singletons. Sequencing was performed on PBMCs, taken after 12 months of ibrutinib treatment. Receptors were obtained from a human donor with chronic lymphocytic leukemia.

The chain couples TRBV12-5 to TRBJ2-1; TRBD2 aligns across 12 bases. Looked up from germline, CDR1 is LGHNT and CDR2 is FRNRAP. The CDR3 contains 16 residues. The V gene end was trimmed by 2 bases and the J gene end by 7 bases; junction bases not matched to a gene: 6. CDR3 sequence (DNA): TGTGCTAGTGGTTTGTTCCTGACTAGCGGGGGTAATGAGCAGTTCTTC. As protein: CASGLFLTSGGNEQFF.

The rearrangement joins TRBV2 to TRBJ1-1; D ambiguous. The germline V and J ends were trimmed by 8 bases and 1 base, with 11 bases remaining between them. This CDR3 is built from 13 residues. CDR1 and CDR2 from the germline V gene are SNHLY and FYNNEI. The CDR3 DNA follows: TGTGCCAGCGCCGTTCAACAGAACACTGAAGCTTTCTTT. Its translation is CASAVQQNTEAFF.

The V call is TRBV7-2, the J call TRBJ2-7, with 9 bases identical to TRBD1. With V trimmed by 6 bases and J by 4 bases, 10 bases remained unmatched. The CDR3 runs 15 residues. Germline lookup yields CDR1 SGHTA and CDR2 FQGNSA. The DNA for the CDR3 is TGTGCCAGCAGATCAACAGGGGGCGCGGGATACGAGCAGTACTTC. Its translation is CASRSTGGAGYEQYF.

The genes are TRBV28 and TRBJ2-7; D call uncertain. The V gene lost 3 bases and the J gene lost 2 bases, with 11 bases spanning the gap. There are 14 residues in the CDR3. Germline CDR1 reads MDHEN; CDR2 reads SYDVKM. The CDR3 spells CASSFEPSAYEQYF. CDR3 bases: TGTGCCAGCAGTTTTGAGCCGAGCGCCTACGAGCAGTACTTC.

The chain joins TRBV2 to TRBJ2-7, with unresolved D. Trimming removed 3 bases from V and 5 bases from J, with 5 bases in between. Germline lookup yields CDR1 SNHLY and CDR2 FYNNEI. This CDR3 has 11 residues. Here the CDR3 reads CASSDYHEQYF. In nucleotides, the CDR3 is TGTGCCAGCAGTGATTATCACGAGCAGTACTTC.

The chain joins TRBV5-6 to TRBJ2-1; 8 bases line up with TRBD2. Germline V CDR1 and CDR2: SGHDT, YYEEEE. Trimming cost V 4 bases and J 6 bases; bases outside gene matches: 9. This CDR3 has 15 residues. CDR3 loop: CASSTVAGLVNEQFF. The CDR3 DNA follows: TGTGCCAGCAGCACAGTAGCGGGACTCGTCAATGAGCAGTTCTTC. Combining the CDR3 with reference TRBV5-6 and TRBJ2-1 gives the whole variable domain DAGVTQSPTHLIKTRGQQVTLRCSPKSGHDTVSWYQQALGQGPQFIFQYYEEEERQRGNFPDRFSGHQFPNYSSELNVNALLLGDSALYLCASSTVAGLVNEQFFGPGTRLTVL.

The rearrangement links TRBV29-1 to TRBJ2-7, with 10 bases aligning to TRBD1. The germline V gene encodes CDR1 SQVTM and CDR2 ANQGSEA. The CDR3 sequence is 13 residues long. Unmatched junction bases numbered 5, after V lost 4 bases and J lost 5 bases. The CDR3 coding sequence is TGCAGCGTTGCTGGACAGGGGGGTCACGAGCAGTACTTC. Translating it yields CSVAGQGGHEQYF.

This chain joins TRBV4-3 and TRBJ1-1; 7 bases align to TRBD1. Germline CDR1 LGHNA, CDR2 YSLEER. The CDR3 consists of 13 residues. The V segment lost 4 bases and the J segment 8 bases; nucleotides outside the gene matches: 7. CDR3 sequence (DNA): TGCGCCAGCAGCCCCCAGACAGGGTTGGAAGCTTTCTTT. Translating it yields CASSPQTGLEAFF.

This clone turned up a few times. V is TRBV19 and J is TRBJ2-3; possible D gene TRBD1, 7 bases. V shed 9 bases and J shed 4 bases, with 17 bases lying between them. The CDR3 loop spans 14 amino acids. Germline-derived CDR1 and CDR2 are LNHDA and SQIVND (reference sequence). The CDR3 DNA follows: TGTGCCAGCACAATGGAGGGACAGCCAGATACGCAGTATTTT. Its translation: CASTMEGQPDTQYF.

This clone was seen just once. The rearrangement links TRBV28 to TRBJ1-3; maybe TRBD1 (5 bases). Germline-derived CDR1 and CDR2 are MDHEN and SYDVKM. This CDR3 is 15 amino acids long. V lost 3 bases and J 0 bases, leaving 9 bases between the germline ends. Here the CDR3 reads CASSFSGVSGNTIYF. The CDR3, as DNA: TGTGCCAGCAGTTTTTCGGGGGTCTCTGGAAACACCATATATTTT. Together with reference TRBV28 and TRBJ1-3, the CDR3 gives the full variable domain: DVKVTQSSRYLVKRTGEKVFLECVQDMDHENMFWYRQDPGLGLRLIYFSYDVKMKEKGDIPEGYSVSREKKERFSLILESASTNQTSMYLCASSFSGVSGNTIYFGEGSWLTVV.

This clone has just one count. The rearrangement uses TRBV2 and TRBJ2-3, with 8 bases aligning to TRBD1. Germline V lookup: CDR1 SNHLY, CDR2 FYNNEI. V shed 2 bases and J 2 bases; nucleotides not matched to a gene: 3. The length of the CDR3 is 15 residues. The CDR3 DNA is TGTGCCAGCAGTGAAAACAGGGGGAACACAGATACGCAGTATTTT. Translated: CASSENRGNTDTQYF.

This sequence joins TRBV4-2 and TRBJ2-7; D may be TRBD1 (6 bases). V was pared by 0 bases and J by 3 bases, with 9 bases between. CDR1 is LGHNA and CDR2 is YNFKEQ in the germline V gene. The length of the CDR3 is 14 residues. DNA of the CDR3: TGTGCCAGCAGCCAAGATCAGGGGAACTACGAGCAGTACTTC. Translation gives CASSQDQGNYEQYF.

This clone was seen only once. V and J are TRBV11-1 and TRBJ2-1, with D unclear. Germline V gene data show CDR1 as SGHAT and CDR2 as FQDESV (reference sequence). V was shortened by 6 bases and J by 5 bases, with 20 bases between the two germline ends. This CDR3 is built from 16 residues. The CDR3 coding sequence is TGTGCCAGCAGTCCTGGTGAAGGGTTGAATAACAATGAGCAGTTCTTC. Its translation is CASSPGEGLNNNEQFF.

The chain carries TRBV5-1 and TRBJ2-7, with TRBD2 matching over 13 bases. Looked up from germline, CDR1 is SGHRS and CDR2 is YFSETQ. The CDR3 extends over 16 amino acids. With V trimmed by 0 bases and J by 3 bases, 3 bases remained unmatched. CDR3 residues: CASSLGGTSGIYEQYF. The CDR3 DNA is TGCGCCAGCAGCTTGGGAGGGACTAGCGGGATCTACGAGCAGTACTTC.

The chain employs TRBV28 and TRBJ2-6, with 7 bases matching TRBD2. Germline V CDR1 and CDR2: MDHEN, SYDVKM. This CDR3 is built from 16 residues. Trimming cost V 6 bases and J 0 bases; bases outside gene matches: 5. This chain's CDR3 is CASRPGGSSGANVLTF. CDR3 coding DNA: TGTGCCAGCAGACCCGGGGGGAGCTCTGGGGCCAACGTCCTGACTTTC. The whole variable domain, remainder taken from reference TRBV28 and TRBJ2-6, is DVKVTQSSRYLVKRTGEKVFLECVQDMDHENMFWYRQDPGLGLRLIYFSYDVKMKEKGDIPEGYSVSREKKERFSLILESASTNQTSMYLCASRPGGSSGANVLTFGAGSRLTVL.

This chain connects TRBV6-5 to TRBJ1-1, with a possible D match to TRBD1 (6 bases). Deletions cut 4 bases from V and 1 base from J, with 7 bases between. The CDR3 length is 13 residues. From germline, CDR1 is MNHEY and CDR2 SVGAGI. The CDR3 sequence: CASSWTENTEAFF. The DNA of the CDR3 is TGTGCCAGCAGTTGGACAGAGAACACTGAAGCTTTCTTT.

This clone showed up just once. V is TRBV6-6 and J is TRBJ2-7; D unresolved. The germline V gene encodes CDR1 MNHNY and CDR2 SVGAGI (reference sequence). This CDR3 is built from 14 residues. V shed 1 base and J shed 3 bases, with 10 bases lying between them. The DNA of the CDR3 is TGTGCCAGCAGTTACTTCTCGTGGAACTACGAGCAGTACTTC. Its translation: CASSYFSWNYEQYF.

This rearrangement joins TRBV7-9 to TRBJ2-7; TRBD1 might be the D (6 bases). V was clipped by 5 bases and J by 0 bases, with 14 bases between them. This CDR3 region has 15 residues. CDR1 is SEHNR and CDR2 is FQNEAQ in the germline V gene (reference sequence). The DNA for the CDR3 is TGTGCCAGCAGCCAACAGGGCATGCTCTCCTACGAGCAGTACTTC. Protein product: CASSQQGMLSYEQYF.

This chain connects TRBV25-1 to TRBJ1-1; a possible D gene is TRBD1 (5 bases). The CDR3 consists of 14 residues. Deletions cut 2 bases from V and 6 bases from J, with 13 bases between. Germline-derived CDR1 and CDR2 are MGHDK and SYGVNS. CDR3 amino acids: CASSEEGLSAEAFF. The DNA for the CDR3 is TGTGCCAGCAGTGAAGAGGGGCTTTCCGCTGAAGCTTTCTTT.

The chain recombines TRBV19 with TRBJ2-7; 10 bases are shared with TRBD1. The CDR3 sequence is 16 residues long. CDR1 is LNHDA, CDR2 SQIVND, per germline (reference sequence). V shed 6 bases and J 4 bases; nucleotides not matched to a gene: 12. CDR3 in DNA: TGTGCCAGTAGCCCGAAAACCCGGGACAGGGGATACGAGCAGTACTTC. This translates into CASSPKTRDRGYEQYF.

This clone was seen a single time. The chain links TRBV5-1 to TRBJ2-5; D is uncertain. This CDR3 is built from 11 residues. In germline, CDR1 is SGHRS, CDR2 YFSETQ. Trimming stripped 4 bases from V and 5 bases from J, with 6 bases between. The CDR3 DNA sequence: TGCGCCAGCAGCGCGACCGAGACCCAGTACTTC. This sequence encodes CASSATETQYF.

This clone appeared a few times. The chain combines TRBV18 with TRBJ1-4; D is uncertain. The CDR3 is 14 residues long. Germline CDR1 and CDR2: KGHSH and LQKENI. V dropped 4 bases and J dropped 0 bases, with 6 bases sitting between them. CDR3 sequence: CASSLTSTNEKLFF. CDR3 in DNA: TGTGCCAGCTCACTCACGTCAACTAATGAAAAACTGTTTTTT.

The chain links TRBV5-1 to TRBJ2-5; 7 bases match TRBD1. Germline lookup yields CDR1 SGHRS and CDR2 YFSETQ. The CDR3 spans 14 residues. Trimming took 0 bases from V and 5 from J; bases not matched to a gene: 4. Written as DNA, the CDR3 is TGCGCCAGCAGCTTGGAGGACAGGCGGGAGACCCAGTACTTC. This translates into CASSLEDRRETQYF.